This T cell receptor beta chain was identified during a study of T cells in Graves' hyperthyroidism and ophthalmopathy. This clonotype was observed a few times. The investigators amplified TCR beta CDR3 regions from RNA transcripts. During a first-round RT-PCR of the TCR CDR3, the HTBI primer set was used. TCRdb reanalysed the multiplex PCR reads using MiXCR and keeps one entry per CDR3 protein. This sample carries more than 500,000 distinct CDR3 sequences, approximately 15% of them seen once, and the ten largest clones take over 3.5%. The CDR3 is 17 residues long. Losses at the gene ends were 3 bases for V and 4 bases for J; bases not matched to a gene: 16. In germline, CDR1 is DFQATT, CDR2 SNEGSKA (reference sequence).

The source material was blood. This sequence was found in a woman aged 40 to 49 with Graves' ophthalmopathy. This rearrangement joins TRBV20-1 to TRBJ2-3; 7 positions match TRBD2. Here the CDR3 DNA reads TGCAGTGCTAGGATGGTTGTGCCTAGCGGCACGGCAGATACGCAGTATTTT. As protein: CSARMVVPSGTADTQYF.